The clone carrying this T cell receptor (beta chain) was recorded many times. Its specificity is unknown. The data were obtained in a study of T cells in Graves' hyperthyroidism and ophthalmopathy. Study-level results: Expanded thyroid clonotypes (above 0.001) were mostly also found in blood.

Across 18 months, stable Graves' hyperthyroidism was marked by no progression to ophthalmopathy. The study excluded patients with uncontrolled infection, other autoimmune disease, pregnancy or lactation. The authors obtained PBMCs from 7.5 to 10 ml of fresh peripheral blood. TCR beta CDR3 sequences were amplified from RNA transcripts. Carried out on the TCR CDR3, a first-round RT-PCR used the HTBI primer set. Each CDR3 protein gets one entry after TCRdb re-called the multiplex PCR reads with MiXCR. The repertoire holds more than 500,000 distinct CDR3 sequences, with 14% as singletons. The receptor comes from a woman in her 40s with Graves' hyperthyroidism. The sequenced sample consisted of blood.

CDR3 bases: TGTGCCAGCAGTTACGTGGCGGGTGAAGTTGACACCGGGGAGCTGTTTTTT. This translates into CASSYVAGEVDTGELFF. J is TRBJ2-2 and V is TRBV6-2 or TRBV6-3, with D perhaps matching TRBD2 (5 bases). The CDR3 length is 17 residues. The germline V gene has CDR1 MNHEY and CDR2 SVGEGT. Trimming pared 2 bases from V and 3 bases from J, leaving 16 bases between.